The table lists the clone carrying this TCR beta chain with a few counts. Its antigen is undetermined. TCRdb reanalysed the reads using MiXCR and keeps one entry per CDR3 protein. Of nearly 450,000 distinct CDR3 sequences in the sample, under 40% were seen once. This sample is part of a study of T cell repertoires in cytomegalovirus infection. Study-wide background: Both a matching HLA type and CMV infection were indicated by public TCR beta signatures. Overall study findings and caveats: CMV-specific HLA-C-restricted TCR beta clonotypes dominated the ex vivo response. Adding up the frequency of public TCR beta families identified people who carried CMV plus the relevant HLA.

Germline trimming cut 0 bases from V and 0 bases from J; bases unmatched to any gene: 11. From germline, CDR1 is LGHDT and CDR2 YNNKEL (reference sequence). The CDR3 consists of 21 residues. The source of this sequence is a human donor in good health (CMV status not recorded). Some clones in this sample may be carry-over from other donors' samples. The chain combines TRBV3-1 with TRBJ2-1; 13 nucleotides match TRBD2. Sequencing was carried out using PBMCs. In nucleotides, the CDR3 is TGTGCCAGCAGCCAAGAGGGTCCGGGACTAGCGGGGCAAAGCTCCTACAATGAGCAGTTCTTC. It is translated as CASSQEGPGLAGQSSYNEQFF.